This entry is about one T cell receptor (beta chain). The sample is drawn from a study of blood T cell repertoires in COVID-19. Whole-study context: The United States, Italy and Spain provided the acute and convalescent COVID-19 samples. From T cells, B-cell-depleted T cells, or PBMCs came the material, which was cDNA or gDNA.

In the authors' methods: Amplification with reference gene primers provided the estimates of nucleated cell counts. This table comes from immunoSEQ multiplex PCR, and its TCRdb copy is limited to in-frame clones, with some not included. From that table come the V and J calls and clone size; the DNA was used to work out D and trimming. This table holds fewer than 200,000 clones, less than 85% found once. V lost 1 base to trimming and J lost 7 bases, with 13 bases between them. The CDR3 sequence is 15 residues long. Germline V lookup: CDR1 LGHDT, CDR2 YNNKEL (reference sequence). Sequencing input: peripheral blood. The sequence was obtained from a woman older than 75 with acute or convalescent COVID-19. V and J are TRBV3-1 (or the pseudogene TRBV3-2) and TRBJ1-4; D gene unclear. The CDR3 bases are TGTGCCAGCAGCCAAGTTACCGGGGTAGGTGAAAAACTGTTTTTT. Its translation is CASSQVTGVGEKLFF.